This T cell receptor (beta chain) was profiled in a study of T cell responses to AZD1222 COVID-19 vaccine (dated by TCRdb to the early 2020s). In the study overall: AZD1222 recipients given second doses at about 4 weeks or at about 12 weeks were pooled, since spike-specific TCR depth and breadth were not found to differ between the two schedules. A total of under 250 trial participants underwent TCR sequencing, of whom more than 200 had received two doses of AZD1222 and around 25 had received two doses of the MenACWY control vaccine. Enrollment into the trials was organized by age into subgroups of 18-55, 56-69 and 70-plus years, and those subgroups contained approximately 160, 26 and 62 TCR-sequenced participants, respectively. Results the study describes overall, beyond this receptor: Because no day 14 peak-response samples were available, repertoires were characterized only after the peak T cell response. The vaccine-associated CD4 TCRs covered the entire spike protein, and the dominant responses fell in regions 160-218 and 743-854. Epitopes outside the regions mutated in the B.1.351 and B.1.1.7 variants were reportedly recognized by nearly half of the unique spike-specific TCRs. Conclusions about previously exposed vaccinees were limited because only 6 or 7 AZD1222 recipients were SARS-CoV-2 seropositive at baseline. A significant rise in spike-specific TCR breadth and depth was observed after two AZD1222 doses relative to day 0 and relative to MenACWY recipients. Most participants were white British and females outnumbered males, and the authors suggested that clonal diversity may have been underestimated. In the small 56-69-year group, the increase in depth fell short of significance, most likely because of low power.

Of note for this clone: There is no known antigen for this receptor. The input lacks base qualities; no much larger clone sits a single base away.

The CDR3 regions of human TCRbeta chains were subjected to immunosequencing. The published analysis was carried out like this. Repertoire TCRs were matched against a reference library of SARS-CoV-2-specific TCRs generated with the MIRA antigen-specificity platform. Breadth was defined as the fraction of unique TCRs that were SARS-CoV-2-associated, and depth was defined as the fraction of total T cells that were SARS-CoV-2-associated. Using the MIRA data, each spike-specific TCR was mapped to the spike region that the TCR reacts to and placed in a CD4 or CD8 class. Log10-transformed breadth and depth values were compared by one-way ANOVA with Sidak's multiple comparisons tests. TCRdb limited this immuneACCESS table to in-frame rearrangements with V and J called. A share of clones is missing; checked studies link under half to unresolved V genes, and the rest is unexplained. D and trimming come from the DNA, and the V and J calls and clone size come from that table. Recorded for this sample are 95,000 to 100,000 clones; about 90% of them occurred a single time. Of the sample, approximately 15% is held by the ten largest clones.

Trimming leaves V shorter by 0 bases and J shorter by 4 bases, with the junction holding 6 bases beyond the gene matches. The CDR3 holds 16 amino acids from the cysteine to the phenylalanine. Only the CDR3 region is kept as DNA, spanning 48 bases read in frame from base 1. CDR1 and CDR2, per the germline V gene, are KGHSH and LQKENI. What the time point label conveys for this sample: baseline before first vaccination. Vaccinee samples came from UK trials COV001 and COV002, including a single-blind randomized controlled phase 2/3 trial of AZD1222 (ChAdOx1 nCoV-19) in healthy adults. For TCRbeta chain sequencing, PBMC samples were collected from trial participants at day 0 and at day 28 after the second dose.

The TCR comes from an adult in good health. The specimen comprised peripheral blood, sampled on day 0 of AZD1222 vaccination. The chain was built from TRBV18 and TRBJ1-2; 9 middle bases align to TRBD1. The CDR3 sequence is CASSPPDDRGFYGYTF. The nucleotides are TGTGCCAGCTCACCACCAGATGACAGGGGGTTCTATGGCTACACCTTC.